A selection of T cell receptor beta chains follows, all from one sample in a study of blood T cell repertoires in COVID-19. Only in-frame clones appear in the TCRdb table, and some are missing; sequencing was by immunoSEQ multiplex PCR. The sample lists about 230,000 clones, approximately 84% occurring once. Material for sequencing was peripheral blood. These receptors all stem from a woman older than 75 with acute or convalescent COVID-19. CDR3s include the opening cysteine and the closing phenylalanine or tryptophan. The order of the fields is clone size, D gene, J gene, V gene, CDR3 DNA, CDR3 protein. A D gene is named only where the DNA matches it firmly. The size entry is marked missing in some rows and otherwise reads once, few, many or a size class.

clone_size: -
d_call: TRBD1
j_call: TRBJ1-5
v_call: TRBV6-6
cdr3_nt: TGTGCCAGCAGACCAGGACAGGGGGCTAGCAATCAGCCCCAGCATTTT
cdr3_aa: CASRPGQGASNQPQHF

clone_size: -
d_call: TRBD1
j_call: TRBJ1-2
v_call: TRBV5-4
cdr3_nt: TGTGCCAGCAGCTCGGGACAGGGGGCTCGCGTTGTCTATGGCTACACCTTC
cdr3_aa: CASSSGQGARVVYGYTF

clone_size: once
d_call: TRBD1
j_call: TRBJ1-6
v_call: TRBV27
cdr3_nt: TGTGCCAGCACCCTGGACAGGGTTTCACCCCTCCACTTT
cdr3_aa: CASTLDRVSPLHF

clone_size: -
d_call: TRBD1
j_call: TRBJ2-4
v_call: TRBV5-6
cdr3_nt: TGTGCCAGCAGCCAGGGGGCTATAGCCAAAAACATTCAGTACTTC
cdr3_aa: CASSQGAIAKNIQYF

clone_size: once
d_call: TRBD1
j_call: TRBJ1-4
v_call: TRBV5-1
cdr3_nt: TGCGCCAGCAGCTTGGTAACAGGGGGAAATGAAAAACTGTTTTTT
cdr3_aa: CASSLVTGGNEKLFF

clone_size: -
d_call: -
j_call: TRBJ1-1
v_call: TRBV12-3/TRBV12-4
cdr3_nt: TGTGCCAGCAGTTTCGGACAGAGAATTGAAGCTTTCTTT
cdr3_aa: CASSFGQRIEAFF

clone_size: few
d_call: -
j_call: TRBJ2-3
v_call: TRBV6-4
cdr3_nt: TGTGCCAGCAGTGACTCGGCTCAGGGGAGCACAGATACGCAGTATTTT
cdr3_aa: CASSDSAQGSTDTQYF

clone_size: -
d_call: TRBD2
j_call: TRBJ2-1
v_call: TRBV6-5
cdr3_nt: TGTGCCAGCAGCCAAGGACTAGCGGGACCACCTGTAAAGTTCTTC
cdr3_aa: CASSQGLAGPPVKFF

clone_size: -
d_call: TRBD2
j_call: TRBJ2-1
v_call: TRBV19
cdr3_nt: TGTGCCAGTAGTATAACATGGCTAGCGGGGGGGAATGAGCAGTTCTTC
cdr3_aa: CASSITWLAGGNEQFF

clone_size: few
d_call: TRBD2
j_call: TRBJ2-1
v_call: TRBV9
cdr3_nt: TGTGCCAGCAGCGTTCCCGGGAGGGCCTACAATGAGCAGTTCTTC
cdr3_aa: CASSVPGRAYNEQFF

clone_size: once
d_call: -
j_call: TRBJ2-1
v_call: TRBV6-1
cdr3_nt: TGTGCCAGCAGTGAATTTGCGGGGGCCCGGTACAATGAGCAGTTCTTC
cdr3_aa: CASSEFAGARYNEQFF

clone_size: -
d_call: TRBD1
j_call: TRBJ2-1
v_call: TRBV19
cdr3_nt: TGTGCCACTCAACCAACAGGGGAAAACTACAATGAGCAGTTCTTC
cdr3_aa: CATQPTGENYNEQFF

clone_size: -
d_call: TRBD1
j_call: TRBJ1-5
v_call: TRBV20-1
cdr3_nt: TGCAGTGCGAGTACAGGGGTGGGGGGTCAGCCCCAGCATTTT
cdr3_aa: CSASTGVGGQPQHF

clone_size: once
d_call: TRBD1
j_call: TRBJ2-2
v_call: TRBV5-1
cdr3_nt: TGCGCCAGCAGCTTACGACAGGGGGGCGGGGAGCTGTTTTTT
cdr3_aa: CASSLRQGGGELFF

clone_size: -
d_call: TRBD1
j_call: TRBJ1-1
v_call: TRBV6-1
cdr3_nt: TGTGCCAGCAGTGAACCCGGGACAGGTATGAACACTGAAGCTTTCTTT
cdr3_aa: CASSEPGTGMNTEAFF

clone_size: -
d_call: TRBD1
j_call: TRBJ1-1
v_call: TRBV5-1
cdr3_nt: TGCGCCAGCAGCCCGCGGGGGGACAGTGAAGCTTTCTTT
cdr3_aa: CASSPRGDSEAFF

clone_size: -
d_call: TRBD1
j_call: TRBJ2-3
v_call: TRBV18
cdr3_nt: TGTGCCAGCTCACCGGGACAGGGGGTCCCCAGAGATACGCAGTATTTT
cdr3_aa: CASSPGQGVPRDTQYF

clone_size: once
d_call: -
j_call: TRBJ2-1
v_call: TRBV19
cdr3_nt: TGTGCCAGTAGACCAAACGGGGGGCCCTTGGAGTTCTTC
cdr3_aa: CASRPNGGPLEFF

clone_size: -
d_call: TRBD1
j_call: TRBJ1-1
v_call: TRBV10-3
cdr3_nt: TGTGCCATCACCCGACAGGGGGCTTTGAACACTGAAGCTTTCTTT
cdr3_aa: CAITRQGALNTEAFF

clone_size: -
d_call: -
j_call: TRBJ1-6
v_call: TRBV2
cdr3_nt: TGTGCCAGCAGTGAAGCGAGGGGAGCAGGGGCAAGTAATTCACCCCTCCACTTT
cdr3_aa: CASSEARGAGASNSPLHF

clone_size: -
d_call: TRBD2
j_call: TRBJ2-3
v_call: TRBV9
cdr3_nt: TGTGCCAGCAGCGTAGAGGGACTAGTTTTCCCGGGGGCCACAGATACGCAGTATTTT
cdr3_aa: CASSVEGLVFPGATDTQYF

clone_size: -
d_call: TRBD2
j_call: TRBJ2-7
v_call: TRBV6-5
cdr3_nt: TGTGCCAGCAGTTACAGGCTAGCGGGAGGCTACTACGAGCAGTACTTC
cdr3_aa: CASSYRLAGGYYEQYF

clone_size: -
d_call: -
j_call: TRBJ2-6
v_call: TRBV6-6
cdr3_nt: TGTGCCAGCAGTCTCACGGGAGGGACAGGGCATAGCGGGGCCAACGTCCTGACTTTC
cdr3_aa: CASSLTGGTGHSGANVLTF

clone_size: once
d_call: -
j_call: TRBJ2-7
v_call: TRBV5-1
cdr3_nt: TGCGCCAGCAGCCCCCGTGACTACCTGGGCCCCTACGAGCAGTACTTC
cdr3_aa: CASSPRDYLGPYEQYF

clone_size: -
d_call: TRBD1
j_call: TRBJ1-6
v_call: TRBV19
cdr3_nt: TGTGCCAGTAGCCCGGCCAGGGGGCGTAATTCACCCCTCCACTTT
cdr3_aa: CASSPARGRNSPLHF

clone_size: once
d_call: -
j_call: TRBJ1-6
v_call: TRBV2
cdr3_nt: TGTGCCAGCAGTCCGAGGACAGCTAATTCACCCCTCCACTTT
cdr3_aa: CASSPRTANSPLHF

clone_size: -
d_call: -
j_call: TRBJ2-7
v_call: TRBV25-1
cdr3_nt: TGTGCCAGCAGTCCGATGGGGCAAAGGGAGCAGTACTTC
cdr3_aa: CASSPMGQREQYF

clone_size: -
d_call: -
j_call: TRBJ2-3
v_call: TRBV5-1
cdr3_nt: TGCGCCAGCAGCTTGGAAAACAGAGCTAGCACAGATACGCAGTATTTT
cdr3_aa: CASSLENRASTDTQYF

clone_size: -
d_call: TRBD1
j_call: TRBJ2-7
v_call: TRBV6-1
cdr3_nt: TGTGCCAGCAGTGAATCCGACAGGGGACCCTACGAGCAGTACTTC
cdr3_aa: CASSESDRGPYEQYF

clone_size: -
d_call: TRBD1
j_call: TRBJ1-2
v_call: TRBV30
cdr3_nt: TGTGCCTGGAGGGGGGACAGGGGACTCTATGGCTACACCTTC
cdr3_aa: CAWRGDRGLYGYTF

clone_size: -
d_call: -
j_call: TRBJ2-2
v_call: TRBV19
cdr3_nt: TGTGCCAGTAGCGAGCCCGCGAACACCGGGGAGCTGTTTTTT
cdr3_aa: CASSEPANTGELFF

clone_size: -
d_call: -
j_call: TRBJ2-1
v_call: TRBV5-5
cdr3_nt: TGTGCCAGCGGAATCGGGACACTTGTCAATGAGCAGTTCTTC
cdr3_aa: CASGIGTLVNEQFF

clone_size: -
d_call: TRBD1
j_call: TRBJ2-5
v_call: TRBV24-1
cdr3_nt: TGTGCCACCAGTGCGGGACAGAGGCAAGAGACCCAGTACTTC
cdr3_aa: CATSAGQRQETQYF

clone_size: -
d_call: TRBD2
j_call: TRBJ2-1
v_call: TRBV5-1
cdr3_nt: TGCGCCAGCAGCTTGGCCCCGCAGCGGGGGGGATCTTACAATGAGCAGTTCTTC
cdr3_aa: CASSLAPQRGGSYNEQFF

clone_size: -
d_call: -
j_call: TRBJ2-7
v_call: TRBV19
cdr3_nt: TGTGCCAGGGGGGGGCAGCGGATGATCTACGAGCAGTACTTC
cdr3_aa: CARGGQRMIYEQYF

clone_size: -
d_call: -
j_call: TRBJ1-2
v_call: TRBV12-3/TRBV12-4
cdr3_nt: TGTGCCAGCAGTCTTAGGGGGGGCTACACCTTC
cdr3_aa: CASSLRGGYTF

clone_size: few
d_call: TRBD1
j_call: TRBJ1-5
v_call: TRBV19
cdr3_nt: TGTGCCAGCAACAGGGGACTTAGCAATCAGCCCCAGCATTTT
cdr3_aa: CASNRGLSNQPQHF

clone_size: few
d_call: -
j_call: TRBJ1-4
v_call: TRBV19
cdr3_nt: TGTGCCAGTAGCCTGGGGCGGTTGGGGTCGACTAATGAAAAACTGTTTTTT
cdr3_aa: CASSLGRLGSTNEKLFF

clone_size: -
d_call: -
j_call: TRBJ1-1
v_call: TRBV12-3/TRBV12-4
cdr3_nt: TGTGCCAGCAGTTCAGCGCAGGGAACTGAAGCTTTCTTT
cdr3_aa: CASSSAQGTEAFF

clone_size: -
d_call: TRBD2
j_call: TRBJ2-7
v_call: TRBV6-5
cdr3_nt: TGTGCCAGCAACACGGGAGGGGGGGAGCAGTACTTC
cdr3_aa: CASNTGGGEQYF

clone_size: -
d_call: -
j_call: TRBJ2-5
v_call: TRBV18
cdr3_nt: TGTGCCAGCTCACCAACAGCCCAAGAGACCCAGTACTTC
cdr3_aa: CASSPTAQETQYF

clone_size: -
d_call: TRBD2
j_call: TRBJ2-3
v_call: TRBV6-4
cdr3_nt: TGTGCCAGCAGTGACTCCCTAGCGGGGGCAGATACGCAGTATTTT
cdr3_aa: CASSDSLAGADTQYF

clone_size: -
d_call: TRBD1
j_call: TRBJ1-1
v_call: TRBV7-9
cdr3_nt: TGTGCCAGCAGCTTCCCGGGACAGAGGAACACTGAAGCTTTCTTT
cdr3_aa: CASSFPGQRNTEAFF

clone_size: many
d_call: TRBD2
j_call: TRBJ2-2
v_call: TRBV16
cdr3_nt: TGTGCCAGCAGCCAAGGTAGCGGGAGCACCGGGGAGCTGTTTTTT
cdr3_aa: CASSQGSGSTGELFF